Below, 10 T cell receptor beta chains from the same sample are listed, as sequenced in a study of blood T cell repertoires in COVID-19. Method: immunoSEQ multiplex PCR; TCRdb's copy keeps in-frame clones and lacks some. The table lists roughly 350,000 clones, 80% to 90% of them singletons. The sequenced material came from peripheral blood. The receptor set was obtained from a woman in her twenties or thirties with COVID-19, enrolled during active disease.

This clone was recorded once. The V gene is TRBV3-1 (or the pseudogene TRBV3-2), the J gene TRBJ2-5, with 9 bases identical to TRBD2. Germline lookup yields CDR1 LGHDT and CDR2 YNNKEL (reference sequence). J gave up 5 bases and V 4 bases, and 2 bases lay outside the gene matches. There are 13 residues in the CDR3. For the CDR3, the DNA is TGTGCCAGCAGCCCGGGACTAGCCGAGACCCAGTACTTC. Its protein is CASSPGLAETQYF.

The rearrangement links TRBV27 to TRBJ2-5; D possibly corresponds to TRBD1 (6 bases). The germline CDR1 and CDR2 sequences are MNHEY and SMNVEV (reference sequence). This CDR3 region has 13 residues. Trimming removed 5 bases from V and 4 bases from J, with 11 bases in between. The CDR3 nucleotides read TGTGCCAGCAGTCGTGGGGGCCGAGAGACCCAGTACTTC. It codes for CASSRGGRETQYF.

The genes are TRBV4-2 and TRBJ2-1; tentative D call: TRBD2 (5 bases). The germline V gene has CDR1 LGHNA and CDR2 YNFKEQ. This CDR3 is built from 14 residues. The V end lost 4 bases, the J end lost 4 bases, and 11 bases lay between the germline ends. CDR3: CASSPRRGYNEQFF. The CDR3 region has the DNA TGTGCCAGCAGCCCTAGGCGCGGGTACAATGAGCAGTTCTTC.

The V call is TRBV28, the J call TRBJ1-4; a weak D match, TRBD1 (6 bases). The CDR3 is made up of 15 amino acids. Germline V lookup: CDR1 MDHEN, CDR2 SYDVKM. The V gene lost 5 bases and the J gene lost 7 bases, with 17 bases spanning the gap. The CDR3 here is CASSIAGDLSEKLFF. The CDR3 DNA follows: TGTGCCAGCAGTATCGCAGGGGACCTAAGTGAAAAACTGTTTTTT.

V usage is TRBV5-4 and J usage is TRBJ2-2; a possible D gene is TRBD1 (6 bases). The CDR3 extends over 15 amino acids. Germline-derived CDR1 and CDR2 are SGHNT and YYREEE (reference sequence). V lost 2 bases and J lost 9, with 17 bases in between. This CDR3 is CASSFGGHPARELFF. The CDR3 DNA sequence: TGTGCCAGCAGCTTTGGGGGACACCCAGCCCGGGAGCTGTTTTTT.

CDR3 nucleotides: TGCGCCAGCAGCCTCCGGACCGGGGAGGGGGGTGAGCAGTTCTTC. Translation: CASSLRTGEGGEQFF. The chain recombines TRBV5-1 with TRBJ2-1, with D possibly TRBD2 on 7 matching bases. The germline CDR1 and CDR2 sequences are SGHRS and YFSETQ. This CDR3 has 15 amino acids. Trimming shortened V by 4 bases and J by 9 bases, and 20 bases separated the two germline ends.

CDR3 coding DNA: TGCAGCTACACAGCGGGAGTGAGGGAGCAGTACTTC. Protein sequence: CSYTAGVREQYF. The chain employs TRBV29-1 and TRBJ2-7; the match to TRBD2 covers 8 bases. This CDR3 region has 12 residues. J was trimmed by 7 bases and V by 8 bases; bases with no gene match: 10. Germline-derived CDR1 and CDR2 are SQVTM and ANQGSEA.

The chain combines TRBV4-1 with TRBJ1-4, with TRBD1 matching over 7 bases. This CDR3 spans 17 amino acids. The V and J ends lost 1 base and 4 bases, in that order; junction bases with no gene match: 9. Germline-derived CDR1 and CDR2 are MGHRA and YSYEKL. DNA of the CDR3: TGCGCCAGCAGCCAAGCCCACCCTTCAGGGGGTAATGAAAAACTGTTTTTT. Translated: CASSQAHPSGGNEKLFF.

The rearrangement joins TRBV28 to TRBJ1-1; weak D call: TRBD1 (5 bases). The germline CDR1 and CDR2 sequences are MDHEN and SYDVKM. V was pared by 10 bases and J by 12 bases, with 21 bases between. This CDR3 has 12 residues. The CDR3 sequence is CATLALTAGPFF. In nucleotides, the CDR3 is TGTGCCACCCTCGCACTCACTGCGGGACCTTTCTTT.

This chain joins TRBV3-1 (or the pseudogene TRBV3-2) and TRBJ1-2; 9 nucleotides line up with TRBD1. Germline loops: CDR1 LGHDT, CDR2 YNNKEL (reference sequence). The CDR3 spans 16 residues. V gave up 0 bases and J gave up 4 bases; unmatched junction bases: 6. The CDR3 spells CASSQDHRGLGYGYTF. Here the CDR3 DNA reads TGTGCCAGCAGCCAAGACCACAGGGGGCTTGGCTATGGCTACACCTTC.